What follows are 10 T cell receptor beta chains derived from one specimen sequenced in a study of blood T cell repertoires in COVID-19. Repertoires were generated with immunoSEQ multiplex PCR, while TCRdb's copy carries only in-frame clones and drops some. The sample shows fewer than 350,000 clones, approximately 90% of them seen only once. The specimen sequenced was PBMCs or T cells enriched from blood (not recorded which). The receptors were gathered from a woman between 40 and 50 years old with acute COVID-19.

This clone was detected only once. The genes are TRBV6-5 and TRBJ1-4, with D unresolved. CDR1 and CDR2 (germline): MNHEY, SVGAGI. The CDR3 contains 13 residues. Trimming pared 4 bases from V and 6 bases from J, leaving 9 bases between. DNA of the CDR3: TGTGCCAGCAGTTTCGGGTTATATGAAAAACTGTTTTTT. Translated: CASSFGLYEKLFF.

J is TRBJ2-1 and V is TRBV2; 7 positions match TRBD1. V shed 7 bases, J shed 3 bases, and the junction held 9 bases outside the gene matches. CDR1 and CDR2 from the germline V gene are SNHLY and FYNNEI. The CDR3 is 15 residues long. CDR3: CASKGPGGIYNEQFF. CDR3 coding DNA: TGTGCCAGCAAGGGTCCAGGGGGTATCTACAATGAGCAGTTCTTC.

This chain links TRBV6-5 with TRBJ1-2; tentatively, D is TRBD1 (6 bases). CDR1 and CDR2 from the germline V gene are MNHEY and SVGAGI. The CDR3 has 14 amino acids. The germline V and J ends were trimmed by 5 bases and 4 bases, with 14 bases remaining between them. The CDR3 protein is CASSPGGGPYGYTF. The DNA of the CDR3 is TGTGCCAGCAGTCCGGGCGGGGGGCCCTATGGCTACACCTTC.

This chain joins TRBV3-1 (or the pseudogene TRBV3-2) and TRBJ1-1; a possible D gene is TRBD1 (6 bases). Germline V CDR1 and CDR2: LGHDT, YNNKEL (reference sequence). The CDR3 contains 14 residues. Trimming removed 2 bases at V and 8 bases at J, with 15 bases between. This CDR3 reads CASSQMGAGREAFF. Here the CDR3 DNA reads TGTGCCAGCAGCCAAATGGGGGCTGGCAGGGAAGCTTTCTTT.

This chain uses TRBV29-1 with TRBJ1-3; possibly TRBD1 for D (6 bases). V was shortened by 7 bases and J by 3 bases, with 10 bases between the two germline ends. CDR1 and CDR2 (germline): SQVTM, ANQGSEA. The CDR3 is 12 amino acids. The CDR3 DNA is TGCAGCGCTCGGACAGATGGAAACACCATATATTTT. Its protein is CSARTDGNTIYF.

This chain joins TRBV25-1 and TRBJ1-4; D might be TRBD1 (6 bases). The germline V and J ends were trimmed by 5 bases and 7 bases, with 17 bases remaining between them. Germline V gene data show CDR1 as MGHDK and CDR2 as SYGVNS. The CDR3 length is 15 residues. The CDR3: CASSYPGRGSEKLFF. The DNA of the CDR3 is TGTGCCAGCAGTTACCCCGGCAGGGGTAGTGAAAAACTGTTTTTT.

The chain is built from TRBV18 and TRBJ1-4; 7 nucleotides match TRBD1. With 3 bases clipped from V and 2 bases from J, the junction kept 6 bases outside the gene matches. CDR3 length: 16 amino acids. CDR1 is KGHSH and CDR2 is LQKENI in the germline V gene. CDR3 DNA sequence: TGTGCCAGCTCACCTGACAGGGCCCTCACTAATGAAAAACTGTTTTTT. Residues: CASSPDRALTNEKLFF.

The chain employs TRBV3-1 (or the pseudogene TRBV3-2) and TRBJ2-1, with 9 bases aligning to TRBD2. The CDR3 spans 16 residues. Germline V gene lookup returns CDR1 LGHDT and CDR2 YNNKEL (reference sequence). The V segment lost 3 bases and the J segment 2 bases; nucleotides outside the gene matches: 5. CDR3 residues: CASSQRAGGTYNEQFF. CDR3 sequence (DNA): TGTGCCAGCAGCCAGAGAGCGGGAGGAACCTACAATGAGCAGTTCTTC.

J is TRBJ1-4 and V is TRBV18; 7 bases are shared with TRBD1. Losses at the gene ends were 6 bases for V and 3 bases for J; bases not matched to a gene: 7. There are 15 residues in the CDR3. Germline V lookup: CDR1 KGHSH, CDR2 LQKENI. The CDR3 reads CASSLTGVANEKLFF. DNA for the CDR3: TGTGCCAGCTCTCTTACAGGGGTTGCTAATGAAAAACTGTTTTTT.

J is TRBJ1-1 and V is TRBV3-1 (or the pseudogene TRBV3-2); TRBD1 agrees at 7 bases. CDR1 and CDR2 from the germline V gene are LGHDT and YNNKEL (reference sequence). Trimming removed 6 bases from V and 0 bases from J; junction bases left unmatched: 7. This CDR3 is 15 amino acids long. The DNA for the CDR3 is TGTGCCAGCAGAGCGACAGGGAACATGAACACTGAAGCTTTCTTT. The encoded protein is CASRATGNMNTEAFF.